This TCR beta chain was sequenced for a study of CD8 T cells in Susac syndrome. An amount of RNA that ranged from about 0.45 to 1 ug was reverse transcribed with random hexamers. TCRdb re-called the immunoSEQ multiplex PCR reads with MiXCR, one entry per CDR3 protein. The sample gives hundreds of thousands of distinct CDR3 sequences, around 95% of which show up once; roughly 0.09% is in the top ten. V lost 2 bases and J 7 bases, leaving 16 bases between the germline ends. Germline V CDR1 and CDR2: SGHRS, YFSETQ. CDR3 length: 14 residues. The authors sequenced TCR beta from blood CD8+ and CD4+ T cells.

The source is a human donor with multiple sclerosis. Input material: CD4+ T cells from PBMCs. V usage is TRBV5-1 and J usage is TRBJ2-7, with D tentatively TRBD1 or TRBD2 (6 bases each). CDR3 in amino acids: CASSFGDTGREQYF. The CDR3 region has the DNA TGCGCCAGCAGCTTTGGGGACACAGGGAGGGAGCAGTACTTC.